This passage covers 5 T cell receptor beta chains from one sample sequenced in a study of T-cell reconstitution after alpha-beta-depleted transplantation in children. The authors prepared the TCRbeta library with unique molecular identifiers. A single record per CDR3 protein comes from TCRdb applying MiXCR to the PCR reads. The sample lists about 420,000 distinct CDR3 sequences, around 9.9% occurring once. The sample in question was PBMCs from the stem cell graft donor, obtained from the stem cell graft. The receptors were sampled from a human donor who donated a stem cell graft to a child with acute myeloid leukemia.

This clonotype has just a few counts. The chain joins TRBV11-1 to TRBJ1-1; perhaps TRBD1 as D (6 bases). The germline CDR1 and CDR2 sequences are SGHAT and FQDESV (reference sequence). This CDR3 has 18 amino acids. V lost 3 bases to trimming and J lost 0 bases, with 20 bases between them. CDR3 amino acids: CASSFREGGGLMNTEAFF. In DNA form, the CDR3 reads TGTGCCAGCAGCTTTCGGGAGGGGGGGGGACTCATGAACACTGAAGCTTTCTTT.

To note about this clonotype: One junction end disagrees with the germline gene, perhaps due to a read error. The chain employs TRBV10-3 and TRBJ1-5; 10 bases map to TRBD1. The CDR3 runs to 13 residues. Germline loops: CDR1 ENHRY, CDR2 SYGVKD. The CDR3 sequence: CVIRQGANQPQHF. The DNA of the CDR3 is TGTGTCATCAGACAGGGGGCGAATCAGCCCCAGCATTTT.

The V gene is TRBV21-1, the J gene TRBJ2-7; TRBD1, the table's D call, lacks a check against the DNA. TRBV21-1 is an annotated pseudogene. The length of the CDR3 is 17 residues. CDR3 nucleotides: TGTGCCAGCAGCAGAGGCGGGGCCTTTGGGGCATACTACGAGCAGTACTTC. Translation gives CASSRGGAFGAYYEQYF.

Ten or more counts support this clonotype. The rearrangement uses TRBV7-9 and TRBJ1-1; D is possibly TRBD1 (6 bases). V was clipped by 0 bases and J by 7 bases, with 9 bases between them. The germline V gene encodes CDR1 SEHNR and CDR2 FQNEAQ (reference sequence). This CDR3 is built from 13 residues. CDR3 sequence: CASSLAGGREAFF. CDR3 DNA: TGTGCCAGCAGCTTAGCTGGGGGCCGTGAAGCTTTCTTT.

This chain links TRBV3-1 with TRBJ2-1, with 16 bases matching TRBD2. CDR1 and CDR2 (germline): LGHDT, YNNKEL (reference sequence). This CDR3 has 15 residues. V trimming: 4 bases; J trimming: 10 bases; junction bases outside the gene matches: 4. The CDR3 protein is CASSPGLAGGQEQFF. The DNA for the CDR3 is TGTGCCAGCAGCCCGGGACTAGCGGGAGGGCAGGAGCAGTTCTTC.